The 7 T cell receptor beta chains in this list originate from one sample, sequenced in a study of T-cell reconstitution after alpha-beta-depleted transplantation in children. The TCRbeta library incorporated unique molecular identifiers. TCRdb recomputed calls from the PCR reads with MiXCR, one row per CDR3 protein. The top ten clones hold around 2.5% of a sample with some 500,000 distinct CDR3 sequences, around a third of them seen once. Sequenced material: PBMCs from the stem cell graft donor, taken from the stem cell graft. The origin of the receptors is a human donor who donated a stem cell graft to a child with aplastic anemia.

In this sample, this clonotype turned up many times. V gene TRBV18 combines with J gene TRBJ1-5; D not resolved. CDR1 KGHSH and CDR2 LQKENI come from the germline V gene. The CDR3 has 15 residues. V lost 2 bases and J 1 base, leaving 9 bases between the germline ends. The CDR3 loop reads CASSPGTVSNQPQHF. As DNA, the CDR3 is TGTGCCAGCTCACCAGGAACGGTCAGCAATCAGCCCCAGCATTTT.

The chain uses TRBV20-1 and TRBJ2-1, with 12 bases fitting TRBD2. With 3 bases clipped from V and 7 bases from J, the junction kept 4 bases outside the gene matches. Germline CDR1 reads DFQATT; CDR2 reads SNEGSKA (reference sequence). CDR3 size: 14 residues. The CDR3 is CSARASGRANEQFF. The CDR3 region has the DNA TGCAGTGCTAGGGCTAGCGGGAGGGCGAATGAGCAGTTCTTC.

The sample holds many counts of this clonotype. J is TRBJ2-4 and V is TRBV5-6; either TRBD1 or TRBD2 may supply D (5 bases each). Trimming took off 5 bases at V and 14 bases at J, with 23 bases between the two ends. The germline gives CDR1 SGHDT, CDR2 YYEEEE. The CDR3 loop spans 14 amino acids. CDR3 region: CASRRGKGETTEYF. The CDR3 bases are TGTGCCAGCAGGAGGGGTAAGGGCGAAACGACGGAGTACTTC.

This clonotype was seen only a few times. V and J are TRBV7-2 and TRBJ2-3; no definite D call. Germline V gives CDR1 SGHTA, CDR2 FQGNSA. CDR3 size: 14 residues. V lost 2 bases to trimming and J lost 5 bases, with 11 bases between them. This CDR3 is CASSLSLSRDTQYF. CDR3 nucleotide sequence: TGTGCCAGCAGCTTAAGTTTGTCGAGAGATACGCAGTATTTT.

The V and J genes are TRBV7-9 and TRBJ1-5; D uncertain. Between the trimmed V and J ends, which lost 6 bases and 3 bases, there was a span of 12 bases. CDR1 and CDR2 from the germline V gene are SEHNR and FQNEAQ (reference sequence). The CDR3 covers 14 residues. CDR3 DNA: TGTGCCAGCAGTGTTAACAGTATCAATCAGCCCCAGCATTTT. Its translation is CASSVNSINQPQHF.

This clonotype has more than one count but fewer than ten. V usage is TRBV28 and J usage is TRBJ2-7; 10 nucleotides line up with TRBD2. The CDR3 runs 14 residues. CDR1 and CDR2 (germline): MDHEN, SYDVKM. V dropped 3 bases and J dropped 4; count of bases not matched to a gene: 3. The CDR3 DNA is TGTGCCAGCAGTTTGATAGCGGGAGGTTACGAGCAGTACTTC. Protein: CASSLIAGGYEQYF.

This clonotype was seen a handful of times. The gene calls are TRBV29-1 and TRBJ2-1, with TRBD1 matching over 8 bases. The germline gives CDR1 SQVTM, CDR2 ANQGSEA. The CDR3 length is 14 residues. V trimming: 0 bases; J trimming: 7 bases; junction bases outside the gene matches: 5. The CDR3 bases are TGCAGCGTTGAAGATCGGCAGGGGGCGAATGAGCAGTTCTTC. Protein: CSVEDRQGANEQFF.